This T cell receptor beta chain was sequenced in a study of early stage breast cancer tumors. Looking at the study overall: About 70% of the 16 invasive tumors were ER+, PR+ and HER2-.

Study-wide points: Compared with adjacent normal breast tissue, tumors showed around 2.7-fold greater T cell density and higher clonality. Commonly generated sequences made up most enriched TCRB sequences shared between patients.

Some clones are missing from TCRdb's copy, which holds only in-frame ones; the method was immunoSEQ multiplex PCR. The sample yields about 50,000 clones, around four fifths seen once. Germline V CDR1 and CDR2: SGHRS, YFSETQ. The CDR3 has 13 amino acids. For this clone: Its antigen is as yet unknown. One end of the junction does not line up with germline, which may come from a read error.

Sequenced sample: blood. The source is a person aged 40 to 49 with breast cancer. The V gene is TRBV5-1, the J gene TRBJ2-7; possible D gene TRBD2, 5 bases. CDR3 nucleotide sequence: TGCGCCAGCAGGTTGGGAGTAGCCTACGAGCAGTACTTC. Its protein is CASRLGVAYEQYF.